Listed below are T cell receptor beta chains from one sample, sequenced in a study of blood T cell repertoires in COVID-19. TCRdb's copy holds only in-frame clones and misses some; the assay was immunoSEQ multiplex PCR. The sample has under 70,000 clones; about nine tenths are singletons. Material for sequencing was peripheral blood. All receptors come from a woman between 55 and 75 years old with COVID-19, enrolled during active disease. CDR3s include the opening cysteine and the closing phenylalanine or tryptophan. D genes are given only for firm matches. Not every row has a clone size; where given, it reads once, few, many or a size class.

cdr3_aa | cdr3_nt | v_call | clone_size | d_call | j_call
CASSIGGPKDTQYF | TGCGCCAGCAGCATAGGGGGACCTAAAGATACGCAGTATTTT | TRBV5-1 | - | - | TRBJ2-3
CASRQQGTTDTQYF | TGTGCCAGCAGGCAACAGGGGACCACAGATACGCAGTATTTT | TRBV28 | - | TRBD1 | TRBJ2-3
CAGRGANTEAFF | TGTGCCGGCCGCGGAGCAAACACTGAAGCTTTCTTT | TRBV6-6 | - | - | TRBJ1-1
CASSYSIQGASYEQYF | TGTGCCAGCAGTTACTCGATCCAGGGGGCCTCCTACGAGCAGTACTTC | TRBV6-5 | - | TRBD1 | TRBJ2-7
CASSYGAGLQETQYF | TGTGCCAGCAGTTACGGCGCAGGGCTACAAGAGACCCAGTACTTC | TRBV6-2/TRBV6-3 | - | - | TRBJ2-5
CASISDTEAFF | TGTGCCAGCATCAGCGACACTGAAGCTTTCTTT | TRBV25-1 | - | - | TRBJ1-1
CASSHPQDGYTF | TGTGCCAGCAGCCACCCACAGGATGGCTACACCTTC | TRBV11-1 | - | - | TRBJ1-2
CASSPKTGTETQYF | TGTGCCAGCAGTCCAAAAACCGGGACTGAGACCCAGTACTTC | TRBV25-1 | - | - | TRBJ2-5
CASSYSDPRDNEQFF | TGTGCCAGCAGTTACTCCGACCCCAGGGACAATGAGCAGTTCTTC | TRBV6-2/TRBV6-3 | few | - | TRBJ2-1
CASNSGEWFF | TGTGCCAGTAATAGCGGTGAGTGGTTCTTC | TRBV19 | - | - | TRBJ2-1
CASSVVPGREGEQFF | TGTGCCAGCAGCGTAGTACCCGGCAGGGAGGGTGAGCAGTTCTTC | TRBV9 | - | TRBD2 | TRBJ2-1
CAWSVPKGKYGYTF | TGTGCCTGGAGTGTCCCAAAGGGGAAATATGGCTACACCTTC | TRBV30 | - | - | TRBJ1-2
CASSGTIGVNEKLFF | TGTGCCAGCAGCGGGACAATCGGGGTTAATGAAAAACTGTTTTTT | TRBV7-9 | - | - | TRBJ1-4
CASSLSLGGHQPQHF | TGCGCCAGCAGCTTGTCTCTGGGAGGACATCAGCCCCAGCATTTT | TRBV5-1 | - | - | TRBJ1-5
CASSEGGSNYGYTF | TGTGCCAGCAGTGAGGGGGGTTCTAACTATGGCTACACCTTC | TRBV6-1 | - | - | TRBJ1-2
CASSYTGGTEAFF | TGTGCCAGCAGTTACACAGGAGGGACTGAAGCTTTCTTT | TRBV6-5 | once | - | TRBJ1-1
CASSLGRQETQYF | TGTGCCAGCAGCTTAGGGAGGCAAGAGACCCAGTACTTC | TRBV11-3 | - | - | TRBJ2-5
CASARHPDYEQYF | TGTGCCAGCGCCCGACACCCGGATTACGAGCAGTACTTC | TRBV3-1/TRBV3-2 | - | - | TRBJ2-7
CASTLAGPGETQYF | TGCGCCAGCACCCTAGCGGGGCCGGGGGAGACCCAGTACTTC | TRBV5-1 | - | TRBD2 | TRBJ2-5
CASSPRDRAAYSGNTIYF | TGTGCCAGCAGTCCTAGGGACAGGGCCGCTTACTCTGGAAACACCATATATTTT | TRBV2 | - | TRBD1 | TRBJ1-3